The text below deals with one T cell receptor beta chain. Its binding antigen is unknown. The germline V gene (reference sequence) gives CDR1 as SEHNR and CDR2 as FQNEAQ. Including the terminal cysteine and phenylalanine, the CDR3 comprises 12 residues. Left in the record is the CDR3 DNA by itself, 36 bases read in frame from the first base. Relative to germline, V is missing 2 bases and J is missing 15 bases, with 5 bases of the junction outside any gene match. The data were obtained in a study of cytomegalovirus exposure and HLA in healthy donors listed by TCRdb under 2017. Background on the whole study: An earlier analysis of approximately 640 of the donors reported more than 250 Gb of sequence data and some 100 million unique TCR beta sequences from about 200 million T cells. The study aimed to test whether cataloging public T cell receptors could reveal signatures of past pathogen exposure. Class I and class II HLA loci were covered by the typing at four-digit resolution. Roughly 5 DR-DQ haplotypes were handled as single units for association and clustering, since linkage in the cohort was strong. The later analysis used no new phenotypic data to find candidate immune exposures, relying instead on TCR beta sequences and their occurrence across donors. The number of donors typed differed by locus, with 629-630 for A, B, C, DRB1 and DQB1, over 500 for DQA1, 600 to 610 for DPA1, and some 440 for DPB1. Approximately 310 gigabases of sequencing data and 78 million or so unique TCR sequences were included in an early release covering around 650 HLA-typed donors. Among over 350 genotyped donors of the cohort, an average of approximately 250,000 unique TCR beta nucleotide sequences were sequenced per donor, around a sixth of them non-productive. In an earlier analysis of roughly 540 of the donors, high-throughput TCR beta sequencing was used to judge whether each TCR beta V gene segment behaved as functional or pseudogenic. The study profiled the T cell repertoires of hundreds of subjects by immunosequencing and related them to cytomegalovirus serostatus. To predict cytomegalovirus infection status, the study combined high-throughput TCR immunosequencing, statistical association of individual TCRs with disease status, and machine learning. All discovery cohort repertoires had been generated on a single sequencing platform. To study patterns of TCR occurrence, a later analysis re-analyzed previously published TCR beta repertoires from several hundred donors and added high-resolution HLA genotyping. In a later genetic analysis, genome-wide SNP genotypes for about 65% of the roughly 700 donors were used, and that subset was treated as a discovery cohort. Of the approximately 400 genotyped donors, 65% to 90% were placed in the genetic ancestry cluster associated with self-reported Caucasian donors. Donor age, sex, ethnicity and CMV serostatus were collected together with the repertoire data. In addition to the first cohort of around 670 subjects, a separate validation cohort of 130 or so different subjects was used.

The cohort was made up of 666 healthy bone marrow donors. Cohort members were all nominally healthy when sampled, although unrecorded immune exposures were likely present. The donor was CMV seropositive and was included in the group of about 290 seropositive cohort members. A peripheral blood sample was provided by each donor, and peripheral blood mononuclear cells were used for TCR beta sequencing. The Qiagen DNeasy Blood Extraction Kit was used to extract genomic DNA from the blood cell samples. Here is what the overall study found, with its caveats: In a later analysis, HLA-associated TCR beta chains were found to be more clonally expanded and to have lower generation probabilities than equally common non-associated chains. A total of 150 to 200 TCR beta chains were listed by the study as associated with cytomegalovirus. In an earlier analysis of more than 450 of the donors, most TCR beta V segments were observed in productive rearrangements about 87% or about 30% of the time, broadly matching IMGT annotations. Several of the top co-occurrence clusters appeared to be linked to parvovirus B19, influenza, CMV and Epstein-Barr virus, according to a later analysis. Linkage disequilibrium might explain the correlated functional status among segregating V segments, but an unknown experimental factor could not be ruled out. Because HLA typing was missing for some donors at each locus, association tests included only the typed subset. Because counts were too low, roughly 18 rarely observed V segments, including chromosome 9 orphons, were left out of the earlier analysis of approximately 580 of the donors. Because the 87-base-pair reads could not distinguish some IMGT-functional V segments, including TRBV6-2 and TRBV6-3, those segments were excluded. A later genetic analysis reported fewer N-insertions in productive TCRs among donors in an Asian-associated ancestry cluster than the 666-donor mean. In a later analysis, most CMV-associated TCR beta chains were found to appear HLA-restricted, with HLA associations seemingly driven largely by CMV exposure. Roughly uniform sequencing depth across donors was assumed in presence/absence analyses, although this assumption may not hold. Cytomegalovirus status was reported to be diagnosed by the classifier with high specificity and sensitivity in both the original and validation cohorts. In a later analysis, TCR association rates were found to vary across HLA loci, with the most associated TCRs seen for DRB1 alleles and the fewest for HLA-C alleles. A further reported finding was that TCR beta sequences accurately predicted the HLA-A and HLA-B alleles for most subjects in the first cohort. In vitro tests confirmed that a few of the cytomegalovirus-associated TCR beta chains recognize cytomegalovirus antigens. The sequencing pipeline was judged likely to have produced a cluster of highly shared sequence variants as a technical artifact. Across donors, most TCR sequences were observed very rarely, whereas some public TCRs were present in many individuals. Strong co-occurrence of HLA alleles, especially DR and DQ, made assigning TCR associations to individual alleles difficult. In this cohort, only TCR beta chains were sequenced, and detectable features were limited by the absence of alpha or paired-chain data. CMV serostatus was the only immune exposure information available for the cohort. In a later genetic analysis, a missense DCLRE1C variant was associated with V-gene and J-gene trimming of TCR beta chains, and the association was replicated in an independent cohort. The authors suggested that the approach could potentially be generalized to other disease states and immunological phenotypes. Specific HLA alleles were associated with about 17,000 TCR beta sequences at a false discovery rate of 0.05 in a later analysis.

Library creation used the immunoSEQ multiplex PCR assay. A mixture of 60 forward primers for TCR Vbeta segments and 13 reverse primers for TCR Jbeta segments was used in the multiplex PCR. A multiplex PCR assay on genomic DNA amplified the CDR3 region of rearranged TCR beta genes. The amplified TCR beta libraries were sequenced on the Illumina HiSeq System as 87-base-pair reads. Concerning the study's data processing: In a later analysis, tens of millions of unique TCR beta chains were counted across the 690 or so repertoires, and around 11 million of these chains were shared by at least two donors. Raw reads were error-corrected and collapsed into unique sequences by a nearest-neighbor algorithm in which closely related sequences were merged to remove PCR and sequencing errors. To assign V, D and J gene segments, CDR3 sequences were aligned to IMGT reference sequences. Each retained sequence needed at least a six-nucleotide match to both a V gene segment and a J gene segment. A rearrangement was called productive if the CDR3 had no stop codons and remained in frame with V and J, and every other rearrangement was called non-productive. CDR3 was defined according to IMGT convention as the region running from the second conserved V-encoded cysteine to the conserved J-encoded phenylalanine. Sequences without an unambiguous match to a single V gene segment were excluded from the earlier analysis of about 600 of the donors. In an earlier analysis of around 600 of the donors, V segments were called functional above 56.7% productive rearrangements and were called segregating when the between-donor standard deviation exceeded 5%. A statistical classification framework was built for diagnosing cytomegalovirus status from the catalog of TCR beta chain sequences. A later analysis assigned V and J genes by comparing TCR nucleotide sequences with IMGT/GENE-DB human TR gene sequences. A later analysis assigned CDR3 sequences and most-parsimonious VDJ recombination scenarios with the TCRdist pipeline. In a later analysis, each TCR beta chain was defined by its CDR3 amino acid sequence together with its V-gene family, and reads lacking a unique V-gene family were excluded. In a later analysis, fewer than 600 highly shared, low-generation-probability nucleotide sequences were removed to address suspected cross-contamination and a sequencing artifact. In a later analysis, a clonal expansion index for each public chain was calculated from normalized within-repertoire ranks of inferred template counts. In a later analysis, generation probabilities were computed using a VDJ recombination model fitted to out-of-frame rearrangements, and the results were checked against IGoR. In a later analysis, hypergeometric tests were used to score TCR-TCR, TCR-HLA and TCR-CMV co-occurrence, with a repertoire-size bias correction applied to TCR pairs. In a later analysis, false discovery rates were estimated by permuting HLA or CMV assignments 20 times. In a later analysis, co-occurring TCRs were grouped using DBSCAN, and TCRdist sequence similarity was added for clustering within HLA-allele-positive subsets. Co-occurrence clustering excluded repertoires with fewer than 30,000 or more than 120,000 public chains, plus five with anomalous nucleotide sharing. TCRdb holds this immuneACCESS table with in-frame rearrangements only. Some clones are missing; in checked studies, unresolved V genes explain under half, and the rest has no known cause. V and J calls and clone size are copied from that table; D and trimming were computed from the DNA. This specimen's table enumerates tens of thousands of clones. Of the sample, less than 15% is held by the ten largest clones.

The sample was PBMCs. This TCR was sampled from a woman in her 30s in good health and CMV-seropositive. Recombination joined TRBV7-9 with TRBJ2-1, with 9 central nucleotides matching TRBD2. The nucleotides read TGTGCCAGCAGCTTACTAGCGGGATTTGGGTTCTTC. Its coded protein is CASSLLAGFGFF.